A selection of T cell receptor beta chains follows, all from one sample in a study of blood T cell repertoires in COVID-19. Profiled with immunoSEQ multiplex PCR; TCRdb holds only in-frame clones, not every one. This table holds about 440,000 clones, less than 95% found once. The sequenced sample consisted of PBMCs or T cells enriched from blood (not recorded which). These receptors all come from a man aged 18 to 35 who had recovered from COVID-19. The CDR3 runs from the conserved cysteine through the conserved F or W. The D gene is left open where the match is weak. Clone size is shown for a subset of rows, as once, few, many or a class of expanded clone.

D gene: NA; clone size: NA; J gene: TRBJ2-2; V gene: TRBV7-2; CDR3 DNA: TGTGCCAGCAGCTTAGCGCCGCTTGGGGGGACCGGGGAGCTGTTTTTT; CDR3 protein: CASSLAPLGGTGELFF
D gene: NA; clone size: NA; J gene: TRBJ1-6; V gene: TRBV18; CDR3 DNA: TGTGCCAGCTCACCCGGGATATCGAACAATTCACCCCTCCACTTT; CDR3 protein: CASSPGISNNSPLHF
D gene: TRBD1; clone size: NA; J gene: TRBJ2-1; V gene: TRBV15; CDR3 DNA: TGTGCCACCAGCCGAAAACGAGCGGGACAGGGGGAGCAGTTCTTC; CDR3 protein: CATSRKRAGQGEQFF
D gene: NA; clone size: once; J gene: TRBJ1-6; V gene: TRBV6-5; CDR3 DNA: TGTGCCAGCAGGGACTGGGGTTCACCCCTCCACTTT; CDR3 protein: CASRDWGSPLHF
D gene: NA; clone size: NA; J gene: TRBJ2-1; V gene: TRBV14; CDR3 DNA: TGTGCCAGCAGCCAAGATAATCCCTTCTACAATGAGCAGTTCTTC; CDR3 protein: CASSQDNPFYNEQFF
D gene: TRBD1; clone size: NA; J gene: TRBJ1-3; V gene: TRBV28; CDR3 DNA: TGTGCCAGCAGTTTTCAGGGGGCTGGAAACACCATATATTTT; CDR3 protein: CASSFQGAGNTIYF
D gene: NA; clone size: NA; J gene: TRBJ1-2; V gene: TRBV2; CDR3 DNA: TGTGCCAGCTCGTGGTCAGGGTTTGACGGCTACACCTTC; CDR3 protein: CASSWSGFDGYTF
D gene: NA; clone size: NA; J gene: TRBJ2-7; V gene: TRBV10-3; CDR3 DNA: TGTGCCATCAGTGAGCCGTCCCGGGACTCACTATCCTTC; CDR3 protein: CAISEPSRDSLSF
D gene: NA; clone size: NA; J gene: TRBJ1-2; V gene: TRBV19; CDR3 DNA: TGTGCCAGTAGTGAGATACAGAGTACCTATGGCTACACCTTC; CDR3 protein: CASSEIQSTYGYTF
D gene: TRBD1; clone size: NA; J gene: TRBJ1-6; V gene: TRBV4-2; CDR3 DNA: TGTGCCAGCAGCCAAGGGGACAGCTCCTATAATTCACCCCTCCACTTT; CDR3 protein: CASSQGDSSYNSPLHF
D gene: NA; clone size: NA; J gene: TRBJ1-4; V gene: TRBV28; CDR3 DNA: TGTGCCAGCAGTTTATCTGTGTTAGAAGAAAAACTGTTTTTT; CDR3 protein: CASSLSVLEEKLFF
D gene: NA; clone size: NA; J gene: TRBJ1-2; V gene: TRBV12-3/TRBV12-4; CDR3 DNA: TGTGCCAGCAGTTTCAGCTATGGCTACACCTTC; CDR3 protein: CASSFSYGYTF
D gene: TRBD1; clone size: once; J gene: TRBJ1-5; V gene: TRBV5-8; CDR3 DNA: TGTGCCAGCAGCCGGCGGACAGGGAATCAGCCCCAGCATTTT; CDR3 protein: CASSRRTGNQPQHF
D gene: NA; clone size: NA; J gene: TRBJ1-4; V gene: TRBV6-1; CDR3 DNA: TGTGCCAGCAGTGACGGGGGAGTCGGTGAAAAACTGTTTTTT; CDR3 protein: CASSDGGVGEKLFF
D gene: TRBD1; clone size: NA; J gene: TRBJ1-1; V gene: TRBV2; CDR3 DNA: TGTGCCAGCAGCCGACAGGGGGCCGCGGACACTGAAGCTTTCTTT; CDR3 protein: CASSRQGAADTEAFF
D gene: TRBD1; clone size: NA; J gene: TRBJ2-7; V gene: TRBV18; CDR3 DNA: TGTGCCAGCTCACCGGGACAGAGCAGCTACGAGCAGTACTTC; CDR3 protein: CASSPGQSSYEQYF
D gene: TRBD1; clone size: NA; J gene: TRBJ2-5; V gene: TRBV6-5; CDR3 DNA: TGTGCCAGCAGTCCAGGGGGTAGAGAGACCCAGTACTTC; CDR3 protein: CASSPGGRETQYF
D gene: NA; clone size: NA; J gene: TRBJ1-2; V gene: TRBV29-1; CDR3 DNA: TGCAGCGTTGAGGCTGGCTGGGGCTACACCTTC; CDR3 protein: CSVEAGWGYTF
D gene: TRBD2; clone size: NA; J gene: TRBJ2-3; V gene: TRBV5-4; CDR3 DNA: TGTGCCAGCTCTCCCGGGACTAGCGGAACAGATACGCAGTATTTT; CDR3 protein: CASSPGTSGTDTQYF
D gene: NA; clone size: NA; J gene: TRBJ1-1; V gene: TRBV29-1; CDR3 DNA: TGCAGCGTTCTTGAGGTGGGCACTGAAGCTTTCTTT; CDR3 protein: CSVLEVGTEAFF
D gene: NA; clone size: NA; J gene: TRBJ2-2; V gene: TRBV5-1; CDR3 DNA: TGCGCCAGCAGCTCCCTAAACACCGGGGAGCTGTTTTTT; CDR3 protein: CASSSLNTGELFF
D gene: NA; clone size: NA; J gene: TRBJ2-4; V gene: TRBV5-1; CDR3 DNA: TGCGCCAGCAGCTTGGAGGGGATCTCATCGAACATTCAGTACTTC; CDR3 protein: CASSLEGISSNIQYF